What follows are 4 T cell receptor beta chains derived from one specimen sequenced in a study of shared clonotypes between healthy human individuals (dated by TCRdb to the early 2020s). The library was made by the immunoSEQ multiplex PCR assay. TCRdb took over this immuneACCESS table, retaining in-frame rearrangements with V and J assigned. Such tables are incomplete; in checked studies, under half of the missing clones stem from an unresolved V gene, and the remainder is unexplained. This sample comprises nearly 2 million clones, approximately 94% of them detected only once. The ten largest clones add up to roughly 1% of the sample. CD8 naive samples consisted of CD45RO-negative cells that were positively selected for CCR7, yielding a CD45RA+CCR7+ population without TemRA cells. The sample taken for sequencing was naive CD8+ T cells sorted from blood. The cell subset or site label of this sample denotes: CD45RA+CCR7+. These receptors originate from a man younger than 35 in good health.

V is TRBV7-6 and J is TRBJ2-7; the D is unclear. The CDR3 covers 13 residues. CDR1 SGHVS and CDR2 FNYEAQ come from the germline V gene. V gave up 1 base and J gave up 4 bases, with 8 bases separating them. The CDR3 region is CASSLVDSYEQYF. CDR3 bases: TGTGCCAGCAGCTTAGTTGACTCTTACGAGCAGTACTTC.

J is TRBJ2-7 and V is TRBV11-2; no definite D call. The V end was cut by 6 bases, the J end by 3 bases, with 21 bases between. The CDR3 is made up of 16 amino acids. Germline assignment: CDR1 SGHAT and CDR2 FQNNGV. The CDR3 DNA is TGTGCCAGCAGTCTTAACACCGGGTCCCCGAGCTACGAGCAGTACTTC. Its translation is CASSLNTGSPSYEQYF.

The genes are TRBV7-9 and TRBJ2-1; 10 bases are shared with TRBD2. Germline V gives CDR1 SEHNR, CDR2 FQNEAQ (reference sequence). The J segment lost 7 bases and the V segment lost 4 bases, leaving 7 bases of the junction unmatched. The CDR3 has 15 amino acids. As DNA, the CDR3 is TGTGCCAGCAGCTCGAAGGGGACTAGCGTGAATGAGCAGTTCTTC. Protein product: CASSSKGTSVNEQFF. Together with reference TRBV7-9 and TRBJ2-1, the CDR3 gives the full variable domain: DTGVSQNPRHKITKRGQNVTFRCDPISEHNRLYWYRQTLGQGPEFLTYFQNEAQLEKSRLLSDRFSAERPKGSFSTLEIQRTEQGDSAMYLCASSSKGTSVNEQFFGPGTRLTVL.

The chain joins TRBV29-1 to TRBJ2-7; tentatively, D is TRBD1 (6 bases). The germline CDR1 and CDR2 sequences are SQVTM and ANQGSEA. The CDR3 sequence is 12 residues long. V lost 6 bases and J lost 5, with 14 bases in between. CDR3 amino acids: CSVVQGLHEQYF. DNA for the CDR3: TGCAGCGTGGTCCAGGGGTTACACGAGCAGTACTTC.